What follows are 18 T cell receptor beta chains derived from one specimen sequenced in a study of CD4 T cells in relation to SARS-CoV-2 and coronaviruses. CD4+ T cells from unexposed donors were obtained before the COVID-19 pandemic (2011-2018). Produced via immunoSEQ multiplex PCR; TCRdb's table is partial and in-frame only. This table has some 69,000 clones, roughly 93% appearing once. Sequencing was carried out using naive CD4+ T cells from PBMCs. Indicated subset: naive CD4+ T cells isolated by negative enrichment. The receptor set was obtained from a human donor in good health.

This chain uses TRBV5-1 with TRBJ2-7, with 9 bases lining up with TRBD1. V shed 5 bases, J shed 0 bases, and the junction held 6 bases outside the gene matches. This CDR3 comprises 15 residues. Germline-derived CDR1 and CDR2 are SGHRS and YFSETQ. CDR3 region: CASRATGGDSYEQYF. The CDR3 DNA reads as TGCGCCAGCAGAGCGACAGGGGGGGACTCCTACGAGCAGTACTTC.

The chain combines TRBV2 with TRBJ2-7; 8 positions agree with TRBD2. Per germline, CDR1 SNHLY and CDR2 FYNNEI. This CDR3 is 15 amino acids long. J gave up 3 bases and V 3 bases, and 7 bases lay outside the gene matches. The CDR3 sequence is CASSDGLAGLYEQYF. For the CDR3, the DNA is TGTGCCAGCAGTGACGGCCTAGCGGGCCTCTACGAGCAGTACTTC.

The chain has TRBV28 and TRBJ1-5; D is unresolved. The CDR3 loop spans 15 amino acids. Germline-derived CDR1 and CDR2 are MDHEN and SYDVKM. V was cut by 7 bases and J by 1 base, with 14 bases left in between. Here the CDR3 reads CASTTGLYSNQPQHF. Written as DNA, the CDR3 is TGTGCCAGCACCACGGGTCTGTACAGCAATCAGCCCCAGCATTTT.

In this sample, this clone turned up a few times. The chain links TRBV27 to TRBJ1-6; 9 bases line up with TRBD1. Germline V gene sequence: CDR1 MNHEY, CDR2 SMNVEV (reference sequence). This CDR3 has 16 amino acids. Trimming at V came to 4 bases and at J to 7 bases, leaving 8 bases not matched to a gene. The CDR3 is CASSSPGTGINSPLHF. CDR3 nucleotides: TGTGCCAGCAGTTCCCCCGGGACAGGGATCAATTCACCCCTCCACTTT.

The rearrangement joins TRBV10-3 to TRBJ1-6, with no clear D. This CDR3 spans 12 amino acids. Germline loops: CDR1 ENHRY, CDR2 SYGVKD. Trimming left V 8 bases short and J 5 bases short, with 7 bases between. CDR3 protein: CAILGNNSPLHF. CDR3 nucleotides: TGTGCCATCTTGGGTAATAATTCACCCCTCCACTTT.

The V and J genes are TRBV5-1 and TRBJ1-6; D remains unclear. The CDR3 is 17 residues long. Germline V gene data show CDR1 as SGHRS and CDR2 as YFSETQ. Trimming pared 0 bases from V and 0 bases from J, leaving 10 bases between. The chain's CDR3 is CASSLGIGGSYNSPLHF. The DNA for the CDR3 is TGCGCCAGCAGCTTGGGTATAGGAGGCTCCTATAATTCACCCCTCCACTTT.

The rearrangement links TRBV7-2 to TRBJ2-7; D tentatively reads TRBD1 or TRBD2 (5 bases each). The germline V gene has CDR1 SGHTA and CDR2 FQGNSA. V was trimmed by 5 bases and J by 1 base, leaving 18 bases between them. The CDR3 is made up of 16 amino acids. CDR3 DNA sequence: TGTGCCAGCAGCCACCCTGGGGCGGTAGCGTCCTACGAGCAGTACTTC. It encodes CASSHPGAVASYEQYF. The full variable domain, with the rest looked up from reference TRBV7-2 and TRBJ2-7, is GAGVSQSPSNKVTEKGKDVELRCDPISGHTALYWYRQSLGQGLEFLIYFQGNSAPDKSGLPSDRFSAERTGGSVSTLTIQRTQQEDSAVYLCASSHPGAVASYEQYFGPGTRLTVT.

J is TRBJ2-1 and V is TRBV29-1; the D gene is possibly TRBD2 (5 bases). The CDR3 loop spans 13 amino acids. CDR1 and CDR2 from the germline V gene are SQVTM and ANQGSEA. The V and J ends lost 3 bases and 7 bases respectively, with 13 bases between them. This CDR3 is CSVDTRLSNEQFF. The CDR3 nucleotides are TGCAGCGTTGACACGAGACTAAGTAATGAGCAGTTCTTC.

The chain links TRBV7-3 to TRBJ2-1, with 8 bases that match TRBD2. The junction had 3 bases not matched to a gene; V was cut back by 2 bases and J by 3 bases. CDR1 is SGHTA, CDR2 FQGTGA, per germline. There are 15 residues in the CDR3. CDR3 nucleotide sequence: TGTGCCAGCAGCTTAGGCACTAGCGGCTACAATGAGCAGTTCTTC. It specifies CASSLGTSGYNEQFF.

The chain joins TRBV28 to TRBJ1-2; D might be TRBD1 (5 bases). Germline values: CDR1 MDHEN, CDR2 SYDVKM. Trimming shortened V by 3 bases and J by 8 bases, and 19 bases separated the two germline ends. The CDR3 has 15 amino acids. The CDR3 DNA is TGTGCCAGCAGTTTCCGGGACCTCATCCTTAAAGGCTACACCTTC. Its translation: CASSFRDLILKGYTF.

This chain joins TRBV18 and TRBJ1-2, with 8 bases matching TRBD1. Unmatched junction bases numbered 5, after V lost 3 bases and J lost 5 bases. This CDR3 contains 14 residues. Germline V gives CDR1 KGHSH, CDR2 LQKENI. CDR3 sequence: CASSPDRAGYGYTF. As DNA, the CDR3 is TGTGCCAGCTCACCGGACAGGGCGGGGTATGGCTACACCTTC.

This chain links TRBV19 with TRBJ1-2; D is perhaps TRBD1 (5 bases). Germline V gene sequence: CDR1 LNHDA, CDR2 SQIVND (reference sequence). CDR3 length: 14 residues. The V end was cut by 7 bases, the J end by 8 bases, with 20 bases between. CDR3: CASIRSVGAFGYTF. DNA of the CDR3: TGTGCCAGTATCCGGTCAGTAGGGGCGTTCGGCTACACCTTC. Combining the CDR3 with reference TRBV19 and TRBJ1-2 gives the whole variable domain DGGITQSPKYLFRKEGQNVTLSCEQNLNHDAMYWYRQDPGQGLRLIYYSQIVNDFQKGDIAEGYSVSREKKESFPLTVTSAQKNPTAFYLCASIRSVGAFGYTFGSGTRLTVV.

V usage is TRBV11-2 and J usage is TRBJ2-3; D is ambiguous. V lost 0 bases and J 3 bases, leaving 7 bases between the germline ends. The V gene's germline CDR1 is SGHAT and CDR2 FQNNGV. The CDR3 is 14 residues long. The CDR3 nucleotides read TGTGCCAGCAGCTTAGATGGGTGGACAGATACGCAGTATTTT. It is translated as CASSLDGWTDTQYF.

The chain is built from TRBV19 and TRBJ2-7; 10 positions agree with TRBD1. There are 15 residues in the CDR3. From germline, CDR1 is LNHDA and CDR2 SQIVND (reference sequence). Trimming removed 3 bases from V and 2 bases from J; junction bases left unmatched: 4. The CDR3 sequence: CASSILGTGAYEQYF. The DNA for the CDR3 is TGTGCCAGTAGTATTCTCGGGACAGGGGCCTACGAGCAGTACTTC. Based on the CDR3 plus reference TRBV19 and TRBJ2-7, the full variable domain is DGGITQSPKYLFRKEGQNVTLSCEQNLNHDAMYWYRQDPGQGLRLIYYSQIVNDFQKGDIAEGYSVSREKKESFPLTVTSAQKNPTAFYLCASSILGTGAYEQYFGPGTRLTVT.

The V call is TRBV28, the J call TRBJ2-1; D perhaps matches TRBD1 (6 bases). CDR1 is MDHEN, CDR2 SYDVKM, per germline. V dropped 6 bases and J dropped 2 bases, with 11 bases sitting between them. The CDR3 is 14 residues long. This CDR3 is CASRYRATYNEQFF. CDR3 DNA sequence: TGTGCCAGCAGGTACAGGGCTACCTACAATGAGCAGTTCTTC.

This rearrangement joins TRBV28 to TRBJ1-5; 9 bases align to TRBD1. The CDR3 is 17 residues long. Trimming cost V 5 bases and J 11 bases; bases outside gene matches: 19. Germline lookup yields CDR1 MDHEN and CDR2 SYDVKM. CDR3 nucleotides: TGTGCCAGCAGTAATCAACAGGGGGCGGGGAGAGATCTTGCCCAGCATTTT. Protein product: CASSNQQGAGRDLAQHF.

The rearrangement uses TRBV28 and TRBJ1-1; D is unresolved. Germline CDR1 MDHEN, CDR2 SYDVKM. Deletions cut 2 bases from V and 9 bases from J, with 10 bases between. This CDR3 spans 12 amino acids. The DNA of the CDR3 is TGTGCCAGCAGTTTAAAGGGCTTTAAAGCTTTCTTT. It yields the protein CASSLKGFKAFF.

In its sample, this clone was seen once. The chain carries TRBV15 and TRBJ1-5; possibly TRBD1 for D (5 bases). CDR3 length: 14 residues. Trimming cost V 0 bases and J 5 bases, with 8 bases left between them. Germline assignment: CDR1 LNHNV and CDR2 YYDKDF (reference sequence). The CDR3 nucleotides read TGTGCCACCAGCAGAGAACAGGAGGATCAGCCCCAGCATTTT. This sequence encodes CATSREQEDQPQHF.